These 2 T cell receptor beta chains share one sample of origin, sequenced in a study of T cell changes during pregnancy in multiple sclerosis. TCRdb keeps only in-frame clones here, not all; method: immunoSEQ multiplex PCR. This sample has about 39,000 clones, with approximately 90% found just once. This specimen consisted of CD4+ T cells from peripheral blood mononuclear cells, obtained in the first trimester of pregnancy. The receptors shown here come from a female donor in good health, enrolled as a control in a pregnancy study.

The chain links TRBV7-9 to TRBJ2-1; D not certain. Trimming shortened V by 8 bases and J by 9 bases, and 14 bases separated the two germline ends. The CDR3 length is 12 residues. CDR1 and CDR2 from the germline V gene are SEHNR and FQNEAQ (reference sequence). CDR3 sequence: CASGKELGEQFF. The CDR3 region has the DNA TGTGCCAGCGGAAAGGAGTTGGGTGAGCAGTTCTTC.

This clone was seen once. V and J are TRBV10-3 and TRBJ1-5, with 8 bases fitting TRBD1. Germline lookup yields CDR1 ENHRY and CDR2 SYGVKD. The CDR3 runs to 16 residues. V lost 6 bases and J lost 2; bases outside the gene matches: 9. The CDR3 bases are TGTGCCATCAGCCGCAGTGGACAGGGTGGCAATCAGCCCCAGCATTTT. Translating it yields CAISRSGQGGNQPQHF.